What follows are 23 T cell receptor beta chains derived from one specimen sequenced in a study of blood T cells in healthy people across ages. A sample-barcoded 5' primer and a J-beta primer mix were used in a second PCR of roughly 6 to 11 cycles. TCRdb fed the 5' RACE reads into MiXCR, producing one record per CDR3 protein. The sample holds approximately 350,000 distinct CDR3 sequences; about 55% are singletons and the top ten take approximately 51%. Specimen: blood. These receptors all stem from a man aged 60 to 75 in good health.

V gene TRBV20-1 combines with J gene TRBJ2-5; D possibly corresponds to TRBD2 (6 bases). Germline values: CDR1 DFQATT, CDR2 SNEGSKA (reference sequence). Trimming pared 0 bases from V and 9 bases from J, leaving 17 bases between. This CDR3 has 14 residues. The CDR3 sequence is CSARDPLAFSAQYF. CDR3 DNA: TGCAGTGCTAGAGATCCACTAGCTTTTAGTGCCCAGTACTTC.

This clonotype was seen a few times. This chain uses TRBV20-1 with TRBJ2-5; TRBD2 matches 9 bases. The CDR3 length is 21 residues. Germline-derived CDR1 and CDR2 are DFQATT and SNEGSKA (reference sequence). The J segment lost 1 base and the V segment lost 0 bases, leaving 21 bases of the junction unmatched. CDR3 bases: TGCAGTGCTAGAGAGTCCCCAGACAGACTATCTGGGCGGGAGGGCCAAGAGACCCAGTACTTC. Amino acid sequence: CSARESPDRLSGREGQETQYF.

This clonotype occurred a few times. This CDR3 reads CSARPHQGPTAYEQYF. The DNA of the CDR3 is TGCAGTGCTAGACCCCATCAGGGGCCAACCGCCTACGAGCAGTACTTC. V gene TRBV20-1 combines with J gene TRBJ2-7; D perhaps matches TRBD1 (6 bases). Trimming cost V 2 bases and J 2 bases, with 19 bases left between them. The CDR3 totals 16 residues. Germline-derived CDR1 and CDR2 are DFQATT and SNEGSKA (reference sequence).

The chain carries TRBV9 and TRBJ2-6; no firm D call. Germline V lookup: CDR1 SGDLS, CDR2 YYNGEE. This CDR3 is 15 amino acids long. V shed 4 bases and J shed 0 bases, with 8 bases lying between them. The CDR3 DNA is TGTGCCAGCAGCCTATCAGACTCTGGGGCCAACGTCCTGACTTTC. This encodes CASSLSDSGANVLTF.

This clonotype was counted between two and nine times. The V and J genes are TRBV28 and TRBJ2-7, with a tentative D call TRBD1 (6 bases). V lost 5 bases and J 4 bases, leaving 21 bases between the germline ends. The germline V gene encodes CDR1 MDHEN and CDR2 SYDVKM. The CDR3 spans 16 residues. The CDR3 sequence is CASSLRPRVRGYEQYF. DNA for the CDR3: TGTGCCAGCAGTCTTAGACCCCGAGTTAGGGGGTACGAGCAGTACTTC. Based on the CDR3 plus reference TRBV28 and TRBJ2-7, the full variable domain is DVKVTQSSRYLVKRTGEKVFLECVQDMDHENMFWYRQDPGLGLRLIYFSYDVKMKEKGDIPEGYSVSREKKERFSLILESASTNQTSMYLCASSLRPRVRGYEQYFGPGTRLTVT.

The genes are TRBV15 and TRBJ2-4, with TRBD2 matching 8 bases. The J call is uncertain, as TRBJ2-5 better fits the DNA end. Germline CDR1 and CDR2: LNHNV and YYDKDF (reference sequence). This CDR3 is built from 18 residues. In nucleotides, the CDR3 is TGTGCCACCAGCAGAGATCCGGTAGCGGGGTTACGCAGGGAGACCCAGTACTTC. Translated: CATSRDPVAGLRRETQYF.

The V and J genes are TRBV20-1 and TRBJ2-1, with TRBD2 matching over 9 bases. V was clipped by 6 bases and J by 5 bases; unmatched bases: 5. CDR1 is DFQATT and CDR2 is SNEGSKA in the germline V gene (reference sequence). The CDR3 extends over 13 amino acids. The CDR3 protein is CSASAGGDNEQFF. In DNA form, the CDR3 reads TGCAGTGCGTCCGCGGGAGGGGACAATGAGCAGTTCTTC.

The V gene is TRBV2, the J gene TRBJ2-3; D call uncertain. The CDR3 covers 11 residues. CDR1 is SNHLY and CDR2 is FYNNEI in the germline V gene. CDR3 region: CGQRGTDTQYF. CDR3 nucleotide sequence: TGTGGGCAGAGAGGCACAGATACGCAGTATTTT.

This clonotype was seen repeatedly, ten times or more. The chain links TRBV28 to TRBJ2-3; no definite D call. Looked up from germline, CDR1 is MDHEN and CDR2 is SYDVKM. Trimming left V 4 bases short and J 1 base short, with 9 bases between. The CDR3 has 14 amino acids. CDR3 residues: CASSSLGRTDTQYF. For the CDR3, the DNA is TGTGCCAGCAGTTCCCTGGGCCGCACAGATACGCAGTATTTT.

There are a few counts of this clonotype. The chain couples TRBV6-5 to TRBJ2-7; 11 bases align to TRBD1. This CDR3 region has 15 residues. Trimming at V came to 7 bases and at J to 4 bases, leaving 9 bases not matched to a gene. In germline, CDR1 is MNHEY, CDR2 SVGAGI. Written as DNA, the CDR3 is TGTGCCAGCACCTTGGGGGGACAGGGGGTATACGAGCAGTACTTC. Translating it yields CASTLGGQGVYEQYF.

This clonotype was seen more than once but under ten times. This chain connects TRBV29-1 to TRBJ2-1, with D uncertain. V was shortened by 3 bases and J by 7 bases, with 16 bases between the two germline ends. The CDR3 loop spans 14 amino acids. In germline, CDR1 is SQVTM, CDR2 ANQGSEA. The CDR3 sequence: CSVEGVDGGNEQFF. The CDR3 DNA reads as TGCAGCGTTGAGGGTGTTGACGGTGGGAATGAGCAGTTCTTC.

There are many counts of this clonotype. This sequence joins TRBV7-2 and TRBJ2-1; D may be TRBD1 (5 bases). CDR3 length: 14 amino acids. Trimming shortened V by 6 bases and J by 10 bases, and 19 bases separated the two germline ends. Germline CDR1 and CDR2: SGHTA and FQGNSA. Here the CDR3 reads CASRGWNRLGEQFF. CDR3 bases: TGTGCCAGCAGGGGGTGGAACAGGCTGGGGGAGCAGTTCTTC. Looking up the rest from reference TRBV7-2 and TRBJ2-1 gives the full variable domain: GAGVSQSPSNKVTEKGKDVELRCDPISGHTALYWYRQSLGQGLEFLIYFQGNSAPDKSGLPSDRFSAERTGGSVSTLTIQRTQQEDSAVYLCASRGWNRLGEQFFGPGTRLTVL.

The table lists this clonotype with a count of one. V and J are TRBV5-1 and TRBJ2-5; 8 bases align to TRBD1. The trim removed 5 bases at V and 5 bases at J, leaving 14 bases unmatched. The CDR3 length is 16 residues. Germline V CDR1 and CDR2: SGHRS, YFSETQ. The CDR3: CASSSTGGKVRETQYF. The CDR3 nucleotides read TGCGCCAGCAGTTCTACAGGGGGGAAGGTTAGGGAGACCCAGTACTTC.

The rearrangement uses TRBV5-1 and TRBJ1-6; possibly TRBD1 for D (6 bases). V was pared by 3 bases and J by 10 bases, with 17 bases between. Looked up from germline, CDR1 is SGHRS and CDR2 is YFSETQ. This CDR3 is 15 amino acids long. CDR3 sequence reads: CASSSLTGFFSPLHF. DNA for the CDR3: TGCGCCAGCAGCTCTTTGACAGGATTTTTCTCACCCCTCCACTTT.

This chain links TRBV29-1 with TRBJ2-1; 7 bases map to TRBD2. The V and J ends lost 1 base and 7 bases, in that order; junction bases with no gene match: 7. The CDR3 totals 14 residues. Germline assignment: CDR1 SQVTM and CDR2 ANQGSEA. This CDR3 reads CSVEARFSGNEQFF. The CDR3 region has the DNA TGCAGCGTTGAAGCCCGGTTTAGCGGGAATGAGCAGTTCTTC.

Worth noting for this clonotype: Just one base apart from a much larger clone, this may be a read error. The chain has TRBV6-2 or TRBV6-3 and TRBJ2-5; D might be TRBD2 (6 bases). The CDR3 runs to 17 residues. The germline CDR1 and CDR2 sequences are MNHEY and SVGEGT. The CDR3 loop is CASNTYPQPRSGRTRYF. DNA of the CDR3: TGTGCCAGCAACACCTACCCACAGCCGCGGTCGGGGAGGACCCGGTACTTC.

This clonotype was detected ten times or more. The gene calls are TRBV11-2 and TRBJ2-7; D not certain. With 3 bases removed from V and 0 bases from J, the gap between germline ends came to 9 bases. Germline loops: CDR1 SGHAT, CDR2 FQNNGV. The CDR3 is made up of 14 amino acids. The CDR3 region has the DNA TGTGCCAGCAGCTTTGGTGGTGCCTCCTACGAGCAGTACTTC. Translating gives CASSFGGASYEQYF.

V is TRBV6-1 and J is TRBJ1-2, with 8 bases aligning to TRBD1. Trimming took 7 bases from V and 2 from J; bases not matched to a gene: 9. The CDR3 has 15 residues. Germline CDR1 is MNHNS and CDR2 is SASEGT. The chain's CDR3 is CASNPGQGMNYGYTF. In nucleotides, the CDR3 is TGTGCCAGCAACCCCGGACAGGGCATGAACTATGGCTACACCTTC.

The chain uses TRBV6-1 and TRBJ1-2, with a weak D call TRBD1 (5 bases). The CDR3 spans 13 residues. Germline CDR1 and CDR2: MNHNS and SASEGT. The V end lost 7 bases, the J end lost 6 bases, and 15 bases lay between the germline ends. The CDR3 sequence is CASTVGQGDGYTF. CDR3 DNA sequence: TGTGCCAGCACGGTTGGGCAGGGTGATGGCTACACCTTC.

The V call is TRBV4-3, the J call TRBJ2-4; 7 nucleotides align to TRBD2. Gene TRBJ2-7 matches the end of the DNA better, so the J call may be wrong. The CDR3 consists of 16 residues. CDR1 is LGHNA and CDR2 is YSLEER in the germline V gene. The CDR3 bases are TGCGCCAGCAGCCAAGATCGGTCTAGCGGTGCGTACGAGCAGTACTTC. Protein product: CASSQDRSSGAYEQYF.

This clonotype has a handful of counts. This chain joins TRBV6-2 or TRBV6-3 and TRBJ2-6; D gene uncertain. The CDR3 length is 15 residues. The germline CDR1 and CDR2 sequences are MNHEY and SVGEGT. Trimming shortened V by 8 bases and J by 0 bases, and 11 bases separated the two germline ends. DNA of the CDR3: TGTGCCAGCGGCCACTCAGGCTCTGGGGCCAACGTCCTGACTTTC. Its translation is CASGHSGSGANVLTF.

In its sample, this clonotype was seen many times. This chain connects TRBV20-1 to TRBJ2-1; no clear D. This CDR3 contains 11 residues. Germline V gives CDR1 DFQATT, CDR2 SNEGSKA (reference sequence). V gave up 3 bases and J gave up 9 bases, with 9 bases separating them. CDR3 residues: CSASLAVEQFF. The CDR3 region has the DNA TGCAGTGCTAGCCTCGCTGTTGAGCAGTTCTTC.

This clonotype has more than one count but fewer than ten. The chain links TRBV4-2 to TRBJ2-7; 8 nucleotides match TRBD2. The CDR3 extends over 16 amino acids. V dropped 4 bases and J dropped 0; count of bases not matched to a gene: 8. Per the germline V gene, CDR1 is LGHNA and CDR2 is YNFKEQ. CDR3 DNA: TGTGCCAGCAGCCTAGAGGGCGGGAGGAGCTCCTACGAGCAGTACTTC. Protein sequence: CASSLEGGRSSYEQYF.